Following are 5 T cell receptor beta chains from one sample sequenced in a study of T cell repertoires in cytomegalovirus infection. TCRdb analysed the reads with MiXCR anew, one entry per CDR3 protein. The sample lists around 490,000 distinct CDR3 sequences; around a quarter were seen once. Sequences were obtained from PBMCs. The receptors shown here come from a human donor in good health (CMV status not recorded). Some clones in this sample may be carry-over from other donors' samples.

This clonotype showed up many times. J is TRBJ1-1 and V is TRBV7-2; 8 positions agree with TRBD1. Germline V gene lookup returns CDR1 SGHTA and CDR2 FQGNSA. The CDR3 spans 15 residues. V lost 4 bases and J lost 7; bases outside the gene matches: 11. The CDR3 DNA reads TGTGCCAGCAGCTCCTTGACAGGGGCGTGGGGTGAAGCTTTCTTT. It codes for CASSSLTGAWGEAFF.

Here the CDR3 DNA reads TGTGCCAGCAGTACTCGGACCCTGCACTATGGCTACACCTTC. It encodes CASSTRTLHYGYTF. This chain connects TRBV12-3 or TRBV12-4 to TRBJ1-2; D gene unclear. Between the trimmed V and J ends, which lost 5 bases and 3 bases, there was a span of 13 bases. This CDR3 comprises 14 residues.

The chain carries TRBV11-2 and TRBJ2-2, with TRBD2 matching 8 bases. The junction had 9 bases not matched to a gene; V was cut back by 1 base and J by 5 bases. The CDR3 spans 17 residues. Germline loops: CDR1 SGHAT, CDR2 FQNNGV. CDR3: CASSLGVRAGDTGELFF. CDR3 nucleotide sequence: TGTGCCAGCAGCTTAGGGGTCCGAGCGGGAGATACCGGGGAGCTGTTTTTT.

Notes on this clonotype: At one end, the junction sequence differs from germline, possibly due to a read error. The rearrangement joins TRBV7-9 to TRBJ1-1; tentative D call: TRBD1 (5 bases). CDR3 length: 12 residues. Germline V gene data show CDR1 as SEHNR and CDR2 as FQNEAQ (reference sequence). CDR3 coding DNA: TGTGCCAGCAGTCCACGGGTCAACCAGGGCCTCTTT. This sequence encodes CASSPRVNQGLF.

V gene TRBV11-3 combines with J gene TRBJ2-1; 8 bases are shared with TRBD2. Germline assignment: CDR1 SGHNT and CDR2 YENEEA. Losses at the gene ends were 4 bases for V and 7 bases for J; bases not matched to a gene: 6. The length of the CDR3 is 14 residues. For the CDR3, the DNA is TGTGCCAGCAGCTCCCCGGGACTAGTAAATGAGCAGTTCTTC. Amino acids: CASSSPGLVNEQFF. Full variable domain (outside the CDR3, taken from reference TRBV11-3 and TRBJ2-1): EAGVVQSPRYKIIEKKQPVAFWCNPISGHNTLYWYLQNLGQGPELLIRYENEEAVDDSQLPKDRFSAERLKGVDSTLKIQPAELGDSAVYLCASSSPGLVNEQFFGPGTRLTVL.